This is a list of T cell receptor beta chains from one sample in a study of blood T cell repertoires in COVID-19. Clones were read by immunoSEQ multiplex PCR, and TCRdb kept only the in-frame ones, dropping some. The table has approximately 230,000 clones, 88% seen once; the top ten hold under 1.5%. Input material: peripheral blood. The receptors originated from an elderly man with acute or convalescent COVID-19. The CDR3 runs from the conserved cysteine through the conserved F or W. The order of the fields is clone size, V gene, D gene, J gene, CDR3 DNA, CDR3 protein. A D gene is named only where the DNA matches it firmly. Only some rows state a clone size, as once, few, many or a class for expanded clones.

clone size: NA
V gene: TRBV5-1
D gene: TRBD2
J gene: TRBJ2-2
CDR3 DNA: TGCGCCAGCAGCCCGGGGCGCGGGGGGTCCGCGAACACCGGGGAGCTGTTTTTT
CDR3 protein: CASSPGRGGSANTGELFF

clone size: NA
V gene: TRBV6-1
D gene: NA
J gene: TRBJ2-5
CDR3 DNA: TGTGCCAGCAGTGAACTCGGCGGGGGCCTTGTGACCCAGTACTTC
CDR3 protein: CASSELGGGLVTQYF

clone size: NA
V gene: TRBV29-1
D gene: TRBD1
J gene: TRBJ1-3
CDR3 DNA: TGCAGCGCGAAACAGGGGATGGGGTCTGCTGGAAACACCATATATTTT
CDR3 protein: CSAKQGMGSAGNTIYF

clone size: NA
V gene: TRBV20-1
D gene: NA
J gene: TRBJ2-3
CDR3 DNA: TGCAGTGCTAGTGGGCAGGGCCAAAGCACAGATACGCAGTATTTT
CDR3 protein: CSASGQGQSTDTQYF

clone size: NA
V gene: TRBV7-2
D gene: NA
J gene: TRBJ1-6
CDR3 DNA: TGTGCCAGCAGCTTACAGTCAGGGAACAATTCACCCCTCCACTTT
CDR3 protein: CASSLQSGNNSPLHF

clone size: NA
V gene: TRBV6-6
D gene: TRBD2
J gene: TRBJ2-7
CDR3 DNA: TGTGCCAGCACCGGGACTAGCGGGAGTATATACGAGCAGTACTTC
CDR3 protein: CASTGTSGSIYEQYF

clone size: few
V gene: TRBV5-1
D gene: TRBD1
J gene: TRBJ1-4
CDR3 DNA: TGCGCCAGCAGCTGGACAGGGGGTGAAAAACTGTTTTTT
CDR3 protein: CASSWTGGEKLFF

clone size: few
V gene: TRBV5-6
D gene: TRBD1
J gene: TRBJ1-2
CDR3 DNA: TGTGCCAGCAGCTCGGTAACCGGGACAGGGTTTCTCAATGGCTACACCTTC
CDR3 protein: CASSSVTGTGFLNGYTF

clone size: NA
V gene: TRBV4-3
D gene: TRBD1
J gene: TRBJ2-7
CDR3 DNA: TGCGCCAGCAGCCAAGACCCCGGGACAGGTAAACGGTACGAGCAGTACTTC
CDR3 protein: CASSQDPGTGKRYEQYF

clone size: NA
V gene: TRBV6-6
D gene: NA
J gene: TRBJ2-3
CDR3 DNA: TGTGCCGGCGGAGGGTCCTCACCTGATACGCAGTATTTT
CDR3 protein: CAGGGSSPDTQYF

clone size: NA
V gene: TRBV28
D gene: TRBD1
J gene: TRBJ2-6
CDR3 DNA: TGTGCCAGCAGTTTGACAGGGTATTCTACCTCTGGGGCCAACGTCCTGACTTTC
CDR3 protein: CASSLTGYSTSGANVLTF

clone size: NA
V gene: TRBV5-8
D gene: NA
J gene: TRBJ2-7
CDR3 DNA: TGTGCCAGCCCGACGGACAAAGGTTTCTCCTACGAGCAGTACTTC
CDR3 protein: CASPTDKGFSYEQYF

clone size: few
V gene: TRBV4-2
D gene: NA
J gene: TRBJ2-7
CDR3 DNA: TGTGCCAGCAGCCAAGAGATGGGTCGCGGCTACTACGAGCAGTACTTC
CDR3 protein: CASSQEMGRGYYEQYF

clone size: NA
V gene: TRBV6-1
D gene: TRBD2
J gene: TRBJ2-5
CDR3 DNA: TGTGCCAGCAGTGAATCGGTGGGGGGGCAAGAGACCCAGTACTTC
CDR3 protein: CASSESVGGQETQYF

clone size: once
V gene: TRBV9
D gene: TRBD1
J gene: TRBJ2-1
CDR3 DNA: TGTGCCAGCAGCCTCCGACAGGGGGCGATCAATGAGCAGTTCTTC
CDR3 protein: CASSLRQGAINEQFF

clone size: once
V gene: TRBV9
D gene: TRBD1
J gene: TRBJ1-1
CDR3 DNA: TGTGCCAGCAGCGTAGCTACTGTCGGGGCAGGGGGTACTGAAGCTTTCTTT
CDR3 protein: CASSVATVGAGGTEAFF

clone size: NA
V gene: TRBV4-2
D gene: TRBD1
J gene: TRBJ1-1
CDR3 DNA: TGTGCCAGCAGCCAAGAACGGCGACAGGGATGGGACACTGAAGCTTTCTTT
CDR3 protein: CASSQERRQGWDTEAFF

clone size: once
V gene: TRBV19
D gene: NA
J gene: TRBJ1-5
CDR3 DNA: TGTGCCACCAAGGAGGTGGGAGATCAGCCCCAGCATTTT
CDR3 protein: CATKEVGDQPQHF

clone size: NA
V gene: TRBV5-1
D gene: TRBD2
J gene: TRBJ2-1
CDR3 DNA: TGCGCCAGCAGCGCCAGACTAGCGGGAGGGCAATCCTACAATGAGCAGTTCTTC
CDR3 protein: CASSARLAGGQSYNEQFF

clone size: NA
V gene: TRBV10-3
D gene: NA
J gene: TRBJ1-2
CDR3 DNA: TGTGCCATCAGTGAGGGTTTGCGGTTAGGCTACACCTTC
CDR3 protein: CAISEGLRLGYTF

clone size: few
V gene: TRBV5-4
D gene: TRBD1
J gene: TRBJ2-3
CDR3 DNA: TGTGCCAGCAGCCTGGACAGGGGGGTCACAGATACGCAGTATTTT
CDR3 protein: CASSLDRGVTDTQYF

clone size: NA
V gene: TRBV4-3
D gene: NA
J gene: TRBJ1-1
CDR3 DNA: TGCGCCAGCAGCCCCAACCGGGGGGTCCTTATGAACACTGAAGCTTTCTTT
CDR3 protein: CASSPNRGVLMNTEAFF

clone size: NA
V gene: TRBV28
D gene: TRBD2
J gene: TRBJ2-5
CDR3 DNA: TGTGCCAGCAGTTTGCCGACTAGCGGGAGTGAGACCCAGTACTTC
CDR3 protein: CASSLPTSGSETQYF

clone size: NA
V gene: TRBV25-1
D gene: NA
J gene: TRBJ1-6
CDR3 DNA: TGTGCCAGCAGTAGACGGAGCTCCTATAATTCACCCCTCCACTTT
CDR3 protein: CASSRRSSYNSPLHF

clone size: once
V gene: TRBV5-1
D gene: NA
J gene: TRBJ2-2
CDR3 DNA: TGCGCCAGCAGCTTTCAGGTTGGCGGGGAGCTGTTTTTT
CDR3 protein: CASSFQVGGELFF

clone size: few
V gene: TRBV7-2
D gene: TRBD2
J gene: TRBJ2-1
CDR3 DNA: TGTGCCAGCAGCAGACCCGGGACTAGCGGGTACTCTGAGCAGTTCTTC
CDR3 protein: CASSRPGTSGYSEQFF

clone size: NA
V gene: TRBV5-4
D gene: TRBD1
J gene: TRBJ1-4
CDR3 DNA: TGTGCCAGCAGCTTGGGACTACCGGGACAGGTAGAATTTGAAAAACTGTTTTTT
CDR3 protein: CASSLGLPGQVEFEKLFF

clone size: NA
V gene: TRBV2
D gene: NA
J gene: TRBJ1-2
CDR3 DNA: TGTGCCAGCAGTGAAGTTGGACAGTCCGGGGCTAAATATGGCTACACCTTC
CDR3 protein: CASSEVGQSGAKYGYTF

clone size: NA
V gene: TRBV7-8
D gene: TRBD2
J gene: TRBJ2-1
CDR3 DNA: TGTGCCAGCAGCCGAGGACTAGCGGGGAACAATGAGCAGTTCTTC
CDR3 protein: CASSRGLAGNNEQFF

clone size: NA
V gene: TRBV7-3
D gene: TRBD2
J gene: TRBJ2-2
CDR3 DNA: TGTGCCAGCAGCCCCACGGGGGGGCATGGCACCGGGGAGCTGTTTTTT
CDR3 protein: CASSPTGGHGTGELFF

clone size: once
V gene: TRBV4-3
D gene: TRBD1
J gene: TRBJ1-2
CDR3 DNA: TGCGCCAGCAGCCAGAACCGACAGGGGCGCCGGGGCTACACCTTC
CDR3 protein: CASSQNRQGRRGYTF

clone size: NA
V gene: TRBV6-5
D gene: TRBD2
J gene: TRBJ2-1
CDR3 DNA: TGTGCCAGCAGTTACGGACTAGCGGGACGCAATGAGCAGTTCTTC
CDR3 protein: CASSYGLAGRNEQFF

clone size: NA
V gene: TRBV5-6
D gene: TRBD1
J gene: TRBJ2-7
CDR3 DNA: TGTGCCAGCAGCTCGACAGGGAAAAGCTCCTACGAGCAGTACTTC
CDR3 protein: CASSSTGKSSYEQYF

clone size: NA
V gene: TRBV7-2
D gene: NA
J gene: TRBJ2-5
CDR3 DNA: TGTGCCAGCAGCTCCCCTCCCGGGAGAGAGACCCAGTACTTC
CDR3 protein: CASSSPPGRETQYF

clone size: NA
V gene: TRBV18
D gene: NA
J gene: TRBJ1-1
CDR3 DNA: TGTGCCAGCTCACCTCAATCGGTTGGGAACACTGAAGCTTTCTTT
CDR3 protein: CASSPQSVGNTEAFF

clone size: NA
V gene: TRBV7-2
D gene: TRBD1
J gene: TRBJ1-5
CDR3 DNA: TGTGCCAGCAGCCGGACAGGGAATAGCAATCAGCCCCAGCATTTT
CDR3 protein: CASSRTGNSNQPQHF

clone size: once
V gene: TRBV27
D gene: TRBD2
J gene: TRBJ2-2
CDR3 DNA: TGTGCCAGCAGTCGGTGGGCCACCGCTCTAGCGGGAGCTCGGAACACCGGGGAGCTGTTTTTT
CDR3 protein: CASSRWATALAGARNTGELFF

clone size: NA
V gene: TRBV7-2
D gene: TRBD1
J gene: TRBJ1-5
CDR3 DNA: TGTGCCAGCAGCCGGGACAGTAGCAATCAGCCCCAGCATTTT
CDR3 protein: CASSRDSSNQPQHF

clone size: NA
V gene: TRBV5-1
D gene: TRBD1
J gene: TRBJ1-4
CDR3 DNA: TGCGCCAGCAGCTTAGGGACAGCTGCAACTAATGAAAAACTGTTTTTT
CDR3 protein: CASSLGTAATNEKLFF

clone size: NA
V gene: TRBV3-1/TRBV3-2
D gene: NA
J gene: TRBJ1-2
CDR3 DNA: TGTGCCAGCAGCCGCCAGGAAACTAACTATGGCTACACCTTC
CDR3 protein: CASSRQETNYGYTF

clone size: NA
V gene: TRBV19
D gene: TRBD1
J gene: TRBJ1-5
CDR3 DNA: TGTGCCAGTACCCCCGACAGGGGAAGCAATCAGCCCCAGCATTTT
CDR3 protein: CASTPDRGSNQPQHF

clone size: NA
V gene: TRBV19
D gene: TRBD1
J gene: TRBJ1-4
CDR3 DNA: TGTGCCAGTAGCCGGCAGGGGGCGACTAATGAAAAACTGTTTTTT
CDR3 protein: CASSRQGATNEKLFF

clone size: once
V gene: TRBV27
D gene: TRBD1
J gene: TRBJ1-2
CDR3 DNA: TGTGCCAGCAGTTCCGGACAGGGGGGGTGGTATGGCTACACCTTC
CDR3 protein: CASSSGQGGWYGYTF

clone size: NA
V gene: TRBV28
D gene: TRBD1
J gene: TRBJ1-5
CDR3 DNA: TGTGCCAGCAGGCCGGGACAGGGTCTGAGCAATCAGCCCCAGCATTTT
CDR3 protein: CASRPGQGLSNQPQHF

clone size: NA
V gene: TRBV5-4
D gene: NA
J gene: TRBJ1-6
CDR3 DNA: TGTGCCAGCAGCCCCGACGGGAATTCACCCCTCCACTTT
CDR3 protein: CASSPDGNSPLHF

clone size: NA
V gene: TRBV5-1
D gene: TRBD2
J gene: TRBJ2-3
CDR3 DNA: TGCGCCAGCAGCTCGCGGACTAGCCAAGATACGCAGTATTTT
CDR3 protein: CASSSRTSQDTQYF

clone size: NA
V gene: TRBV5-1
D gene: TRBD1
J gene: TRBJ1-4
CDR3 DNA: TGCGCCAGCAGTCGAGGGACAGGGATAACTAATGAAAAACTGTTTTTT
CDR3 protein: CASSRGTGITNEKLFF

clone size: NA
V gene: TRBV7-6
D gene: NA
J gene: TRBJ2-7
CDR3 DNA: TGTGCCAGCAGCTTAGATCCAGGGATCTCCTACGAGCAGTACTTC
CDR3 protein: CASSLDPGISYEQYF

clone size: NA
V gene: TRBV25-1
D gene: NA
J gene: TRBJ2-3
CDR3 DNA: TGTGCCAGCAGTGAAGAAGCGGGCACAGATACGCAGTATTTT
CDR3 protein: CASSEEAGTDTQYF

clone size: NA
V gene: TRBV25-1
D gene: NA
J gene: TRBJ1-2
CDR3 DNA: TGTGCCAGTCAGGACAGTCTCGGTGGGCCTATAGATGGCTACACCTTC
CDR3 protein: CASQDSLGGPIDGYTF